The 21 T cell receptor beta chains below come from one sample, sequenced in a study of cytomegalovirus exposure and HLA in healthy donors (TCRdb year 2017). Library preparation employed the immunoSEQ multiplex PCR assay. For the multiplex PCR, a mixture combining 60 forward primers for TCR Vbeta segments and 13 reverse primers for TCR Jbeta segments was used. As stored in TCRdb, this immuneACCESS dataset retains in-frame rearrangements with V and J assigned. A fraction of the clones does not appear; measured against another copy, unresolved V genes explain less than half of the discrepancy, and the remainder lacks a known reason. This sample gives approximately 180,000 clones in total; approximately 70% of them show up just once. Around 1.9% of the sample is in the top ten clones. Source material: PBMCs. The receptors here all came from a woman aged 25 to 39 in good health and CMV-seronegative.

Of note for this clone: Other DNA sequences in the sample encode the same CDR3. This chain links TRBV29-1 with TRBJ1-2; 8 nucleotides agree with TRBD1. Germline CDR1 is SQVTM and CDR2 is ANQGSEA. CDR3 length equals 15 residues. Unmatched junction bases numbered 8, after V lost 1 base and J lost 4 bases. CDR3 in amino acids: CSVEGSRTGLYGYTF. In DNA form, the CDR3 reads TGCAGCGTTGAAGGTTCCCGGACAGGGCTCTATGGCTACACCTTC.

CDR3 sequence reads: CASSFGQHNEQFF. The CDR3 DNA sequence: TGTGCCAGCAGCTTCGGACAGCACAATGAGCAGTTCTTC. This chain uses TRBV7-3 with TRBJ2-1, with D maybe TRBD1 (6 bases). The ends were cut back, 3 bases at V and 5 bases at J, with 8 bases in the middle. CDR1 and CDR2 (germline): SGHTA, FQGTGA. The CDR3 has 13 amino acids. The entire variable domain, with the rest obtained from reference TRBV7-3 and TRBJ2-1, is as follows: GAGVSQTPSNKVTEKGKYVELRCDPISGHTALYWYRQSLGQGPEFLIYFQGTGAADDSGLPNDRFFAVRPEGSVSTLKIQRTERGDSAVYLCASSFGQHNEQFFGPGTRLTVL.

The chain uses TRBV4-2 and TRBJ2-7; TRBD2 matches at 12 bases. The CDR3 contains 16 residues. Germline assignment: CDR1 LGHNA and CDR2 YNFKEQ. Germline trimming cut 3 bases from V and 2 bases from J; bases unmatched to any gene: 5. CDR3 nucleotide sequence: TGTGCCAGCAGCCACAGGACTAGCGGGAAGGCCTACGAGCAGTACTTC. Translated, it gives CASSHRTSGKAYEQYF.

This clone was found once. This chain joins TRBV30 and TRBJ1-6; maybe TRBD1 (6 bases). The CDR3 contains 14 residues. Germline CDR1 is GTSNPN and CDR2 is SVGIG (reference sequence). Trimming cost V 5 bases and J 4 bases, with 12 bases left between them. The CDR3 here is CAWEKTGYNSPLHF. Here the CDR3 DNA reads TGTGCCTGGGAGAAAACAGGGTATAATTCACCCCTCCACTTT.

The rearrangement joins TRBV6-5 to TRBJ1-4; a weak D match, TRBD1 (6 bases). Germline V lookup: CDR1 MNHEY, CDR2 SVGAGI. This CDR3 region has 16 residues. With 0 bases removed from V and 6 bases from J, the gap between germline ends came to 14 bases. The chain's CDR3 is CASSYSFGTIDEKLFF. The CDR3 DNA reads TGTGCCAGCAGTTACTCGTTCGGGACAATCGATGAAAAACTGTTTTTT.

V and J are TRBV10-2 and TRBJ1-4; D not resolved. Looked up from germline, CDR1 is WSHSY and CDR2 is SAAADI. The CDR3 extends over 16 amino acids. V lost 6 bases to trimming and J lost 8 bases, with 22 bases between them. The CDR3 bases are TGCGCCAGCAGCCCCCTCGGTGGGGTGTGGGAGGAAAAACTGTTTTTT. Translated: CASSPLGGVWEEKLFF.

The chain recombines TRBV30 with TRBJ2-7; D possibly corresponds to TRBD2 (6 bases). The ends were cut back, 5 bases at V and 3 bases at J, with 11 bases in the middle. This CDR3 comprises 12 residues. Germline CDR1 is GTSNPN and CDR2 is SVGIG (reference sequence). The CDR3 here is CAWGRQSYEQYF. CDR3 DNA sequence: TGTGCCTGGGGGAGGCAGAGCTACGAGCAGTACTTC.

The chain has TRBV19 and TRBJ2-3; 8 bases agree with TRBD1. The ends lost 7 bases at V and 3 bases at J; junction bases unmatched: 6. The CDR3 is 14 residues long. In germline, CDR1 is LNHDA, CDR2 SQIVND (reference sequence). This CDR3 is CASNQGAGTDTQYF. The DNA of the CDR3 is TGTGCCAGTAACCAGGGGGCTGGAACAGATACGCAGTATTTT.

The chain combines TRBV7-2 with TRBJ2-3; 7 bases fit TRBD2. Trimming at V came to 1 base and at J to 3 bases, leaving 4 bases not matched to a gene. The CDR3 is 15 residues long. Germline CDR1 and CDR2: SGHTA and FQGNSA. CDR3 bases: TGTGCCAGCAGCTTAGGATGGGGGGGAACAGATACGCAGTATTTT. Encoded protein: CASSLGWGGTDTQYF. Combining the CDR3 with reference TRBV7-2 and TRBJ2-3 gives the whole variable domain GAGVSQSPSNKVTEKGKDVELRCDPISGHTALYWYRQSLGQGLEFLIYFQGNSAPDKSGLPSDRFSAERTGGSVSTLTIQRTQQEDSAVYLCASSLGWGGTDTQYFGPGTRLTVL.

The chain links TRBV5-5 to TRBJ1-1, with 9 bases lining up with TRBD1. V shed 4 bases, J shed 0 bases, and the junction held 4 bases outside the gene matches. This CDR3 has 15 amino acids. Germline V gene sequence: CDR1 SGHKS, CDR2 YYEKEE (reference sequence). The CDR3 region is CASSPRQGVNTEAFF. CDR3 nucleotide sequence: TGTGCCAGCAGCCCCAGACAGGGGGTGAACACTGAAGCTTTCTTT.

This chain connects TRBV5-4 to TRBJ1-4; tentative D call: TRBD1 (6 bases). The germline V gene has CDR1 SGHNT and CDR2 YYREEE (reference sequence). The V end was cut by 0 bases, the J end by 10 bases, with 13 bases between. There are 14 residues in the CDR3. CDR3 bases: TGTGCCAGCAGCTTGGAACAGGGAAGAGGAAAACTGTTTTTT. It specifies CASSLEQGRGKLFF.

This clone turned up a few times. J is TRBJ2-6 and V is TRBV6-5; D unresolved. Germline V gives CDR1 MNHEY, CDR2 SVGAGI. V was pared by 5 bases and J by 1 base, with 6 bases between. This CDR3 has 14 residues. This CDR3 is CASSDISGANVLTF. CDR3 DNA: TGTGCCAGCAGTGACATTTCTGGGGCCAACGTCCTGACTTTC.

This chain uses TRBV5-1 with TRBJ1-1; 12 positions agree with TRBD1. With V trimmed by 4 bases and J by 4 bases, 11 bases remained unmatched. The length of the CDR3 is 17 residues. Per the germline V gene, CDR1 is SGHRS and CDR2 is YFSETQ. CDR3 in amino acids: CASSRGGTGGASTEAFF. The CDR3 DNA is TGCGCCAGCAGCCGGGGCGGGACAGGGGGCGCGAGCACTGAAGCTTTCTTT.

This chain joins TRBV27 and TRBJ2-5, with D possibly TRBD1 on 6 matching bases. The J call may be wrong; the DNA end is better matched by TRBJ2-7. The CDR3 has 13 amino acids. From germline, CDR1 is MNHEY and CDR2 SMNVEV (reference sequence). For the CDR3, the DNA is TGTGCCAGCTCCTATCAAGGGGGACACGAGCAGTACTTC. The encoded protein is CASSYQGGHEQYF.

The rearrangement joins TRBV25-1 to TRBJ1-1; D gene uncertain. This CDR3 comprises 12 residues. V gave up 11 bases and J gave up 1 base, with 11 bases separating them. CDR1 and CDR2 (germline): MGHDK, SYGVNS. The DNA for the CDR3 is TGTGCCGTTGAGGGTTGGAACACTGAAGCTTTCTTT. This encodes CAVEGWNTEAFF.

This clone was seen more than once but under ten times. The V and J genes are TRBV5-4 and TRBJ1-1, with a weak D call TRBD1 (5 bases). The CDR3 spans 15 residues. V gave up 0 bases and J gave up 0 bases, with 9 bases separating them. The V gene's germline CDR1 is SGHNT and CDR2 YYREEE (reference sequence). The CDR3 region is CASSLVGRVNTEAFF. Written as DNA, the CDR3 is TGTGCCAGCAGCTTGGTCGGCAGGGTGAACACTGAAGCTTTCTTT.

The rearrangement links TRBV19 to TRBJ1-4; D unclear. V was trimmed by 4 bases and J by 5 bases, leaving 17 bases between them. This CDR3 has 16 residues. CDR1 is LNHDA, CDR2 SQIVND, per germline (reference sequence). The CDR3 DNA reads TGTGCCAGTAGTAGGTATCAGACCGGAGAGAATGAAAAACTGTTTTTT. Its protein is CASSRYQTGENEKLFF.

J is TRBJ1-2 and V is TRBV6-5; D not resolved. Trimming took off 2 bases at V and 0 bases at J, with 7 bases between the two ends. This CDR3 comprises 14 residues. Germline CDR1 is MNHEY and CDR2 is SVGAGI. This chain's CDR3 is CASSYDNANYGYTF. CDR3 coding DNA: TGTGCCAGCAGTTACGACAACGCTAACTATGGCTACACCTTC.

The gene calls are TRBV5-1 and TRBJ1-1, with D uncertain. This CDR3 comprises 16 residues. CDR1 is SGHRS and CDR2 is YFSETQ in the germline V gene. V lost 2 bases and J lost 0, with 14 bases in between. The CDR3 loop reads CASSFGSGYVNTEAFF. The CDR3 coding sequence is TGCGCCAGCAGCTTTGGGTCGGGGTACGTGAACACTGAAGCTTTCTTT.

There are a few counts of this clone. This chain uses TRBV29-1 with TRBJ2-1; 8 bases are a match to TRBD2. V gave up 1 base and J gave up 10 bases; unmatched junction bases: 9. Germline loops: CDR1 SQVTM, CDR2 ANQGSEA. The CDR3 has 14 residues. The CDR3 sequence is CSVEGGTSSWEQFF. In DNA form, the CDR3 reads TGCAGCGTTGAAGGGGGGACTAGTTCTTGGGAGCAGTTCTTC.

This chain links TRBV27 with TRBJ2-7, with a weak D call TRBD1 (6 bases). Germline-derived CDR1 and CDR2 are MNHEY and SMNVEV (reference sequence). The CDR3 covers 15 residues. Trimming left V 5 bases short and J 3 bases short, with 17 bases between. In DNA, the CDR3 is TGTGCCAGCAGTGGCGCACCGGGACAAGTCTACGAGCAGTACTTC. Encoded protein: CASSGAPGQVYEQYF.